Listed below are T cell receptor beta chains from one sample, sequenced in a study of T cell responses to AZD1222 COVID-19 vaccine. The data were produced by immunoSEQ multiplex PCR, yet TCRdb's version contains in-frame clones alone and is incomplete. The repertoire has some 200,000 clones, approximately 91% of them found once; the top ten carry roughly 0.99%. The sample in question was peripheral blood, obtained on day 0 of AZD1222 vaccination. These receptors all stem from an adult in good health. Both conserved end residues are part of each CDR3. D genes are given only for firm matches. Rows give clone size only sometimes, using once, few, many, or a class for an expanded clone.

abundance | j_gene | v_gene | d_gene | CDR3aa | CDR3nt
. | TRBJ2-5 | TRBV2 | . | CASRPRGTPQETQYF | TGTGCCAGCAGGCCCCGAGGTACGCCTCAAGAGACCCAGTACTTC
. | TRBJ2-7 | TRBV6-5 | . | CASSYHRDTLSYEQYF | TGTGCCAGCAGTTACCACCGGGACACCCTTTCCTACGAGCAGTACTTC
. | TRBJ2-1 | TRBV7-9 | TRBD2 | CASSTGTSGSLYEQFF | TGTGCCAGCAGCACGGGGACTAGCGGGAGTTTGTATGAGCAGTTCTTC
. | TRBJ2-2 | TRBV2 | . | CASRGPKGAGELFF | TGTGCCAGCAGGGGTCCTAAGGGGGCCGGGGAGCTGTTTTTT
. | TRBJ1-3 | TRBV28 | . | CASSFRGRGNTIYF | TGTGCCAGCAGTTTCCGGGGGCGCGGAAACACCATATATTTT
. | TRBJ2-7 | TRBV12-3/TRBV12-4 | . | CASSHSYGQYF | TGTGCCAGCAGTCATAGTTATGGGCAGTACTTC
. | TRBJ2-7 | TRBV3-1/TRBV3-2 | . | CASSHGSSYEQYF | TGTGCCAGCAGCCACGGGTCCTCCTACGAGCAGTACTTC
. | TRBJ2-7 | TRBV6-5 | . | CASKPGGSTYEQYF | TGTGCCAGCAAACCGGGTGGTTCCACCTACGAGCAGTACTTC
. | TRBJ1-4 | TRBV6-5 | TRBD1 | CASTPQGQGDEKLFF | TGTGCCAGCACCCCACAGGGGCAGGGCGATGAAAAACTGTTTTTT
. | TRBJ1-2 | TRBV7-3 | . | CASSPSRGLSYTF | TGTGCCAGCAGCCCCAGCCGGGGACTCAGCTACACCTTC
once | TRBJ2-1 | TRBV7-8 | . | CASSFAHGGYNEQFF | TGTGCCAGCAGCTTCGCCCATGGGGGGTACAATGAGCAGTTCTTC
. | TRBJ2-1 | TRBV19 | TRBD2 | CATKSGRGYNEQFF | TGTGCCACCAAAAGCGGGAGAGGCTACAATGAGCAGTTCTTC
. | TRBJ1-3 | TRBV20-1 | . | CSASEGSGNTIYF | TGCAGTGCTAGTGAGGGGTCTGGAAACACCATATATTTT
. | TRBJ1-1 | TRBV5-8 | . | CASSLWPGRNTEAFF | TGTGCCAGCAGCTTGTGGCCGGGAAGGAACACTGAAGCTTTCTTT
. | TRBJ2-1 | TRBV7-8 | TRBD2 | CASSAGLAEYNEQFF | TGTGCCAGCAGCGCGGGACTAGCGGAGTACAATGAGCAGTTCTTC
. | TRBJ1-1 | TRBV5-5 | . | CASSLRPRENTEAFF | TGTGCCAGCAGTCTAAGACCCAGGGAAAACACTGAAGCTTTCTTT
. | TRBJ2-7 | TRBV29-1 | TRBD2 | CSVAGTSGSYEQYF | TGCAGCGTAGCGGGGACTAGCGGATCCTACGAGCAGTACTTC
. | TRBJ2-7 | TRBV7-3 | TRBD2 | CASSLTGTSDYEQYF | TGTGCCAGCAGCTTAACCGGGACTAGCGACTACGAGCAGTACTTC
once | TRBJ1-4 | TRBV7-9 | . | CASSPHRQVTNEKLFF | TGTGCCAGCAGCCCTCACAGACAGGTGACTAATGAAAAACTGTTTTTT
few | TRBJ1-2 | TRBV5-1 | TRBD1 | CASSLTQGAYYGYTF | TGCGCCAGCAGCTTGACCCAGGGGGCGTACTATGGCTACACCTTC